This T cell receptor (beta chain) originates from a study of T cells after yellow fever vaccination. They built TCR cDNA with 5'RACE template switching, a step that put in a universal primer site and UMIs. TCRdb re-called the 5' RACE reads with MiXCR, one entry per CDR3 protein. The sample consists of roughly 120,000 distinct CDR3 sequences, more than 6% of them appearing once. This clonotype was detected ten times or more. What it binds is not known. Study-wide points: The presence of abundant clonotypes contaminating from the bulk population was possible in FACS-sorted repertoires. Subsequent booster samples again held most clones from primary vaccination (more than 95% CD4, roughly 88% CD8). It was a weaker secondary response, yet one that peaked faster, at day 5 versus 15.

There are 20 residues in the CDR3. The trim removed 3 bases at V and 1 base at J, leaving 18 bases unmatched. In germline, CDR1 is MNHEY, CDR2 SVGEGT. The specimen was CD4+ T cells sorted from PBMCs, collected 10 to 11 days after the first yellow fever vaccination. The V call is TRBV6-2 or TRBV6-3, the J call TRBJ2-7, with TRBD1 matching 10 bases. This sequence was found in a man aged 18 to 29 who received the YFV17D yellow fever vaccine. CDR3: CASSYSSGTGVGKRSYEQYF. The CDR3 nucleotides read TGTGCCAGCAGTTATTCATCCGGGACAGGGGTTGGTAAACGATCCTACGAGCAGTACTTC.